Presented here are 22 T cell receptor beta chains from one specimen sequenced in a study of cytomegalovirus exposure and HLA in healthy donors. PCR used 60 Vbeta primers and 13 Jbeta primers. Some clones are missing from TCRdb's copy, which holds only in-frame ones; the method was immunoSEQ multiplex PCR. The repertoire has over 100,000 clones, over 60% of them found once; the top ten carry roughly 3.1%. The sequenced material came from PBMCs. The receptors stem from a woman aged 25 to 45 in good health and CMV-seropositive.

The genes are TRBV5-5 and TRBJ2-7; the D is unclear. The germline gives CDR1 SGHKS, CDR2 YYEKEE (reference sequence). The CDR3 has 16 residues. V was pared by 1 base and J by 2 bases, with 16 bases between. The CDR3 DNA reads TGTGCCAGCAGCTTGATTGGTGGGCCGAGAACCTACGAGCAGTACTTC. This translates into CASSLIGGPRTYEQYF. The full variable domain, completed using reference TRBV5-5 and TRBJ2-7, is DAGVTQSPTHLIKTRGQQVTLRCSPISGHKSVSWYQQVLGQGPQFIFQYYEKEERGRGNFPDRFSARQFPNYSSELNVNALLLGDSALYLCASSLIGGPRTYEQYFGPGTRLTVT.

The chain uses TRBV19 and TRBJ1-4; tentatively, D is TRBD1 (6 bases). V gave up 8 bases and J gave up 1 base, with 8 bases separating them. Germline V gives CDR1 LNHDA, CDR2 SQIVND (reference sequence). The CDR3 loop spans 13 amino acids. CDR3 sequence (DNA): TGTGCCAGTCACAGGGAAACTAATGAAAAACTGTTTTTT. Translating it yields CASHRETNEKLFF.

The chain has TRBV6-6 and TRBJ2-3; a possible D gene is TRBD2 (7 bases). Trimming shortened V by 6 bases and J by 0 bases, and 16 bases separated the two germline ends. The CDR3 extends over 16 amino acids. Germline V gene lookup returns CDR1 MNHNY and CDR2 SVGAGI (reference sequence). The CDR3 bases are TGTGCCAGCAGACAATGGGGGGGGCCTAGCACAGATACGCAGTATTTT. It yields the protein CASRQWGGPSTDTQYF.

This clone came up a few times. In nucleotides, the CDR3 is TGTGCCAGCATCGGGACTAGCGGGAGCAATGAGCAGTTCTTC. This translates into CASIGTSGSNEQFF. V is TRBV6-6 and J is TRBJ2-1, with 14 bases identical to TRBD2. This CDR3 has 14 amino acids. Germline CDR1 reads MNHNY; CDR2 reads SVGAGI (reference sequence). V gave up 7 bases and J gave up 6 bases; unmatched junction bases: 2.

The genes are TRBV11-2 and TRBJ2-7, with no clear D. CDR3 length: 15 amino acids. V was trimmed by 0 bases and J by 1 base, leaving 10 bases between them. Germline loops: CDR1 SGHAT, CDR2 FQNNGV. CDR3 in amino acids: CASSLDVARSYEQYF. In DNA, the CDR3 is TGTGCCAGCAGCTTAGATGTGGCCAGATCCTACGAGCAGTACTTC. The full variable domain, with the rest looked up from reference TRBV11-2 and TRBJ2-7, is EAGVAQSPRYKIIEKRQSVAFWCNPISGHATLYWYQQILGQGPKLLIQFQNNGVVDDSQLPKDRFSAERLKGVDSTLKIQPAKLEDSAVYLCASSLDVARSYEQYFGPGTRLTVT.

J is TRBJ1-2 and V is TRBV28; D remains ambiguous. Per germline, CDR1 MDHEN and CDR2 SYDVKM. V was cut by 2 bases and J by 8 bases, with 15 bases left in between. The CDR3 has 14 residues. CDR3: CASSLQALRWGYTF. The CDR3, as DNA: TGTGCCAGCAGTTTACAGGCTCTCCGGTGGGGCTACACCTTC.

The chain joins TRBV5-5 to TRBJ1-1; D not resolved. V lost 0 bases to trimming and J lost 1 base, with 4 bases between them. The CDR3 has 13 amino acids. CDR1 and CDR2 from the germline V gene are SGHKS and YYEKEE (reference sequence). CDR3 protein: CASSLVRNTEAFF. The CDR3 bases are TGTGCCAGCAGCTTGGTCCGGAACACTGAAGCTTTCTTT.

As concerns this clone: At one end, the junction sequence differs from germline, possibly due to a read error. Other DNA sequences in the sample encode the same CDR3. The gene calls are TRBV29-1 and TRBJ1-4; tentative D call: TRBD1 (5 bases). Germline V gene sequence: CDR1 SQVTM, CDR2 ANQGSEA. The CDR3 contains 13 residues. The CDR3 sequence: CSVAVPGWEKLFF. The CDR3 region has the DNA TGTAGCGTTGCTGTGCCAGGGTGGGAAAAACTGTTTTTT. The full variable domain, its missing parts supplied by reference TRBV29-1 and TRBJ1-4, is SAVISQKPSRDICQRGTSLTIQCQVDSQVTMMFWYRQQPGQSLTLIATANQGSEATYESGFVIDKFPISRPNLTFSTLTVSNMSPEDSSIYLCSVAVPGWEKLFFGSGTQLSVL.

The CDR3 bases are TGTGCCAGTACCTCCCGCGGGAGGGCCTCGATTAATAATTCACCCCTCCACTTT. Translation: CASTSRGRASINNSPLHF. The chain has TRBV19 and TRBJ1-6; D unresolved. There are 18 residues in the CDR3. V was clipped by 7 bases and J by 5 bases, with 24 bases between them. The germline V gene has CDR1 LNHDA and CDR2 SQIVND (reference sequence).

Turning to this clone: Germline is not matched at one junction end, which may reflect a read error. The CDR3 loop reads CASTLGASDTQYF. The CDR3, as DNA: TGTGCCAGCACCTTGGGGGCTTCAGATACGCAGTATTTT. The V gene is TRBV5-5, the J gene TRBJ2-3; tentative D call: TRBD1 (6 bases). The length of the CDR3 is 13 residues. Germline-derived CDR1 and CDR2 are SGHKS and YYEKEE (reference sequence).

DNA of the CDR3: TGTGCCAGCAGCCGGGGGGGGGCGGACTATGGCTACACCTTC. Its protein is CASSRGGADYGYTF. V usage is TRBV7-3 and J usage is TRBJ1-2, with a possible D match to TRBD1 (6 bases). V was pared by 5 bases and J by 3 bases, with 13 bases between. This CDR3 region has 14 residues. The germline V gene encodes CDR1 SGHTA and CDR2 FQGTGA.

This clone was seen just once. The chain joins TRBV6-5 to TRBJ2-7; maybe TRBD1 (8 bases). The CDR3 loop spans 15 amino acids. The germline V gene encodes CDR1 MNHEY and CDR2 SVGAGI. V lost 6 bases to trimming and J lost 1 base, with 16 bases between them. This CDR3 is CASRRDRGGSYEQYF. The CDR3 region has the DNA TGTGCCAGCAGGCGTGACAGGGGAGGGTCCTACGAGCAGTACTTC.

The chain's CDR3 is CASRKTGSYEQYF. DNA for the CDR3: TGTGCCAGCAGAAAAACAGGGTCCTACGAGCAGTACTTC. This rearrangement joins TRBV2 to TRBJ2-7; perhaps TRBD1 as D (6 bases). CDR1 is SNHLY and CDR2 is FYNNEI in the germline V gene. CDR3 length: 13 residues. V lost 6 bases, J lost 1 base, and 10 bases lay in between.

There are a few counts of this clone. The gene calls are TRBV2 and TRBJ2-5; 11 bases are shared with TRBD2. The J call may be in error: the DNA end matches TRBJ2-7 better. Germline lookup yields CDR1 SNHLY and CDR2 FYNNEI. CDR3 length equals 20 residues. CDR3 bases: TGTGCCAGCAGTGAAGGCGCCTGGGGGTGGGATGGGACTAGCGGCTACGAGCAGTACTTC. Translation: CASSEGAWGWDGTSGYEQYF.

This chain links TRBV28 with TRBJ1-4; tentative D call: TRBD1 (5 bases). The CDR3 length is 15 residues. Trimming cost V 4 bases and J 8 bases, with 17 bases left between them. The V gene's germline CDR1 is MDHEN and CDR2 SYDVKM. CDR3 nucleotide sequence: TGTGCCAGCAGTTCCGGACAATTCGTTTCCGAAAAACTGTTTTTT. It encodes CASSSGQFVSEKLFF.

This rearrangement joins TRBV9 to TRBJ2-2; 7 bases fit TRBD2. Trimming cost V 4 bases and J 6 bases; bases outside gene matches: 18. The CDR3 runs 18 residues. Germline lookup yields CDR1 SGDLS and CDR2 YYNGEE. CDR3: CASSQAGLPGPGPGELFF. DNA for the CDR3: TGTGCCAGCAGCCAAGCGGGGTTACCGGGACCCGGGCCCGGGGAGCTGTTTTTT.

This rearrangement joins TRBV4-2 to TRBJ1-2; tentatively, D is TRBD1 (6 bases). Trimming removed 3 bases at V and 3 bases at J, with 14 bases between. Germline V gene lookup returns CDR1 LGHNA and CDR2 YNFKEQ. CDR3 length: 15 amino acids. The CDR3 is CASSHAGEGDYGYTF. CDR3 DNA: TGTGCCAGCAGCCACGCCGGGGAGGGGGACTATGGCTACACCTTC.

The chain links TRBV4-1 to TRBJ2-6; 7 bases are shared with TRBD1. V was pared by 0 bases and J by 3 bases, with 11 bases of the junction left unmatched. The CDR3 is 19 residues long. Germline V gene lookup returns CDR1 MGHRA and CDR2 YSYEKL. CDR3 sequence reads: CASSQDGDRTRLGANVLTF. CDR3 nucleotide sequence: TGCGCCAGCAGCCAAGATGGGGACAGAACAAGGCTTGGGGCCAACGTCCTGACTTTC.

The rearrangement joins TRBV7-6 to TRBJ2-2, with 8 bases fitting TRBD2. Germline CDR1 and CDR2: SGHVS and FNYEAQ. The CDR3 extends over 17 amino acids. The junction had 12 bases not matched to a gene; V was cut back by 5 bases and J by 4 bases. CDR3 region: CASSPFDGGAVTGELFF. CDR3 DNA sequence: TGTGCCAGCAGCCCCTTTGACGGGGGGGCGGTCACCGGGGAGCTGTTTTTT.

The genes are TRBV6-1 and TRBJ2-1; a possible D gene is TRBD1 (6 bases). This CDR3 comprises 13 residues. The germline CDR1 and CDR2 sequences are MNHNS and SASEGT. V dropped 4 bases and J dropped 6 bases, with 10 bases sitting between them. DNA of the CDR3: TGTGCCAGCAGTGGGGGGACACCCAATGAGCAGTTCTTC. This codes for CASSGGTPNEQFF.

The gene calls are TRBV28 and TRBJ1-4; 9 bases are shared with TRBD1. The CDR3 consists of 15 residues. CDR1 and CDR2 (germline): MDHEN, SYDVKM. J lost 6 bases, V lost 3 bases, and 5 bases had no gene match. This CDR3 reads CASSFLGDRDEKLFF. CDR3 sequence (DNA): TGTGCCAGCAGTTTTTTGGGGGACAGGGATGAAAAACTGTTTTTT.

This chain uses TRBV14 with TRBJ2-4; D gene ambiguous. The CDR3 contains 14 residues. Germline V gene data show CDR1 as SGHDN and CDR2 as FVKESK. V lost 5 bases to trimming and J lost 1 base, with 9 bases between them. CDR3 sequence: CASSKRSAKNIQYF. In DNA, the CDR3 is TGTGCCAGCAGCAAAAGGAGTGCCAAAAACATTCAGTACTTC. Combining the CDR3 with reference TRBV14 and TRBJ2-4 gives the whole variable domain EAGVTQFPSHSVIEKGQTVTLRCDPISGHDNLYWYRRVMGKEIKFLLHFVKESKQDESGMPNNRFLAERTGGTYSTLKVQPAELEDSGVYFCASSKRSAKNIQYFGAGTRLSVL.